This TCR beta chain was sequenced for a study of monozygotic twins with inflammatory bowel disease. Broader study findings: Sharing of clonotypes with others was lower in IBD patients than in healthy twins, and this was especially so with disease activity.

TCRdb reprocessed the 5' RACE reads, with one entry per CDR3 protein and no DNA. The specimen's table records tens of thousands of distinct CDR3 sequences. A word on this clonotype: Antigen unknown.

Sequencing was done on a sample of blood. This sequence was found in a human donor with ulcerative colitis or Crohn's disease, or a healthy co-twin of an affected twin (not recorded which).

The CDR3 loop reads CASSPTRGQFNEQFF. The chain carries TRBV18 and TRBJ2-1; TCRdb outputs TRBD1, but without DNA this stays unchecked. Germline V gene sequence: CDR1 KGHSH, CDR2 LQKENI. The CDR3 is 15 residues long.